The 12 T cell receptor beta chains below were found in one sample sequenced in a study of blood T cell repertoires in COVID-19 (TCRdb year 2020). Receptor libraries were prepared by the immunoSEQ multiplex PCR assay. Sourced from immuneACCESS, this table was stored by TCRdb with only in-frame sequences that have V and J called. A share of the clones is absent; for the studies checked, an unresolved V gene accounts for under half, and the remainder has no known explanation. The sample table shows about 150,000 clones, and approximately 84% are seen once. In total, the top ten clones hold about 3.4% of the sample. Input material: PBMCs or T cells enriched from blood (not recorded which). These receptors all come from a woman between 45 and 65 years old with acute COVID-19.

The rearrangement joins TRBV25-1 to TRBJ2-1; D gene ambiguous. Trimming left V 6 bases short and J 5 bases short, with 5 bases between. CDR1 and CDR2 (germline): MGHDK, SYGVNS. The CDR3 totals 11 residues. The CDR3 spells CASRAHNEQFF. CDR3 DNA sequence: TGTGCCAGCAGGGCCCACAATGAGCAGTTCTTC.

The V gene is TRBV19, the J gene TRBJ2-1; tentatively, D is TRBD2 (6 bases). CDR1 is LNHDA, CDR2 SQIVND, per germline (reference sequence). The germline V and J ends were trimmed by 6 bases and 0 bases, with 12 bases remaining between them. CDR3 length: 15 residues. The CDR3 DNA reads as TGTGCCAGTAGCCGGGGGTTCAGCTCCTACAATGAGCAGTTCTTC. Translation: CASSRGFSSYNEQFF.

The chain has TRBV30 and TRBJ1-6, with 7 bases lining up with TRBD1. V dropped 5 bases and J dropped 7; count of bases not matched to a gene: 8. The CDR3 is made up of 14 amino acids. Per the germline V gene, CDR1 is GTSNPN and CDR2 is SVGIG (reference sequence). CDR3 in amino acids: CAWDRVSKNSPLHF. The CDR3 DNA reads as TGTGCCTGGGACAGGGTATCTAAGAATTCACCCCTCCACTTT.

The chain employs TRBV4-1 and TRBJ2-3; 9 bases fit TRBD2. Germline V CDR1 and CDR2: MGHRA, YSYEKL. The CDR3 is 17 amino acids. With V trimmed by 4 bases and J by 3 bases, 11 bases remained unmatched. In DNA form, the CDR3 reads TGCGCCAGCAGCCGGCCCCCCGGGACTAGCATTACAGATACGCAGTATTTT. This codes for CASSRPPGTSITDTQYF.

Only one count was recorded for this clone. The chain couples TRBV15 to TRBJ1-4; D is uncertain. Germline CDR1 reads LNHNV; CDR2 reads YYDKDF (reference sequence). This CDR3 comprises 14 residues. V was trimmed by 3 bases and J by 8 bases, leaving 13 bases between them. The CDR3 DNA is TGTGCCACCAGCAGCGGAGCCTCTTGGGAAAAACTGTTTTTT. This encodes CATSSGASWEKLFF.

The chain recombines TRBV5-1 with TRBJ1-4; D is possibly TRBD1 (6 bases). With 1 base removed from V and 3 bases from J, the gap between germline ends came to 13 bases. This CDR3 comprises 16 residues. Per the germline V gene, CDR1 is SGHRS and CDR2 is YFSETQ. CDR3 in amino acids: CASSLSRGTANEKLFF. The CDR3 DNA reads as TGCGCCAGCAGCTTGTCCAGGGGTACGGCTAATGAAAAACTGTTTTTT.

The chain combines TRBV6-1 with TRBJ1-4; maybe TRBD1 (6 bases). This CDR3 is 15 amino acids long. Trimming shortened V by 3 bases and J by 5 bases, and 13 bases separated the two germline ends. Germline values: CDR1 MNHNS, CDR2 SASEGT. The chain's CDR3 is CASSETTGRNEKLFF. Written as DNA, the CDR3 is TGTGCCAGCAGTGAGACGACAGGACGGAATGAAAAACTGTTTTTT.

In DNA form, the CDR3 reads TGTGCCAGCAGCCGGCGGACTAGCGGGACCAATGAGCAGTTCTTC. Protein product: CASSRRTSGTNEQFF. The chain couples TRBV14 to TRBJ2-1; TRBD2 matches 12 bases. Germline-derived CDR1 and CDR2 are SGHDN and FVKESK. This CDR3 spans 15 amino acids. V lost 4 bases, J lost 6 bases, and 4 bases stayed unmatched.

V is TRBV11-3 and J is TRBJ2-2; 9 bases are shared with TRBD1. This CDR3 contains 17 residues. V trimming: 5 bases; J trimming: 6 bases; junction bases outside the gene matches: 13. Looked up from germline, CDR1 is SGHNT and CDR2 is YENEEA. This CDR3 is CASSALPGTGLAGELFF. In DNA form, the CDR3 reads TGTGCCAGCAGCGCCTTGCCGGGGACAGGGTTGGCCGGGGAGCTGTTTTTT.

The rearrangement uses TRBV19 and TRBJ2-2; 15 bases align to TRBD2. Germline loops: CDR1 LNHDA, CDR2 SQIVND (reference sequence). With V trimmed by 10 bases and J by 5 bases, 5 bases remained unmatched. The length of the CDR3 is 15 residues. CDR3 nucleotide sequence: TGTGCCACCGGACTAGCGGGAGGGGTTACCGGGGAGCTGTTTTTT. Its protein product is CATGLAGGVTGELFF.

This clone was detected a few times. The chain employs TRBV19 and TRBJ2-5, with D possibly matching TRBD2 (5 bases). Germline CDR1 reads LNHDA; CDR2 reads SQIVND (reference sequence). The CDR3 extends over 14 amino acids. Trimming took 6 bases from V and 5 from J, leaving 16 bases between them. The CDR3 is CASSASYRPETQYF. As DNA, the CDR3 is TGTGCCAGTAGCGCTAGCTACCGCCCCGAGACCCAGTACTTC.

The CDR3 DNA is TGTGCCAGCAGCACCTATTCCAGGGGATGGGAAGGCTACACCTTC. This translates into CASSTYSRGWEGYTF. This sequence joins TRBV28 and TRBJ1-2; D is possibly TRBD1 (6 bases). This CDR3 comprises 15 residues. Germline lookup yields CDR1 MDHEN and CDR2 SYDVKM. Trimming stripped 6 bases from V and 8 bases from J, with 22 bases between.